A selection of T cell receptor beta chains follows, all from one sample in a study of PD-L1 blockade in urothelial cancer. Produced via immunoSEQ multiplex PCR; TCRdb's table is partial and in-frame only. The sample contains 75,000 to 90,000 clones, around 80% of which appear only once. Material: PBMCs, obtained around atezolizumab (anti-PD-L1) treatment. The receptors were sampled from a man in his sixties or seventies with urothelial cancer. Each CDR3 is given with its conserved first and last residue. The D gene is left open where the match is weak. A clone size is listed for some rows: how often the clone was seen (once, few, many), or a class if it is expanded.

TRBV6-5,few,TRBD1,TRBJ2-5,TGTGCCAGCGGGACAGGGGTAGGGGAGACCCAGTACTTC,CASGTGVGETQYF
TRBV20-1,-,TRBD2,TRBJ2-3,TGCAGTGCTAGAGGGGCCAGGGACTACCAATTT,CSARGARDYQF
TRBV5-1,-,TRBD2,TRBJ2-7,TGCGCCAGCAGCCCTCCCGGGACTAGCGGAGCGAACGAGCAGTACTTC,CASSPPGTSGANEQYF
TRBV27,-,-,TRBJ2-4,TGTGCCAGCCAGGGATTGGGTATGGGCAAAAACATTCAGTACTTC,CASQGLGMGKNIQYF
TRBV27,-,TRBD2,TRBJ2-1,TGTGCCAGCAGTTTGTCCGGGACTAGTTTTGATGAGCAGTTCTTC,CASSLSGTSFDEQFF
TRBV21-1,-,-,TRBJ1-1,TGTGCCAGCAGCAAAACGCTAGCGCAGCGAAACACTGAAGCTTTCTTT,CASSKTLAQRNTEAFF
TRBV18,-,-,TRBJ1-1,TGTGCTGGGGGCCTACTGAACACTGAAGCTTTCTTT,CAGGLLNTEAFF
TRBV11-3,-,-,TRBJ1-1,TGTGCCAGCAGCTTTGAGGGGGAGCGTAACACTGAAGCTTTCTTT,CASSFEGERNTEAFF
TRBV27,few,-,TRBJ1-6,TGTGCCAGCAGTTTCGGGGGTGAGGGTTCACCCCTCCACTTT,CASSFGGEGSPLHF
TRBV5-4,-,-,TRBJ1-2,TGTGCCAGCAGCTTGGATCGGGGGGAGACTAACTATGGCTACACCTTC,CASSLDRGETNYGYTF
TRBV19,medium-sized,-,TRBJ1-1,TGTGCCAGTAGTATGACGAGGTACACTGAAGCTTTCTTT,CASSMTRYTEAFF
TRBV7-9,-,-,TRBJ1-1,TGTGCCAGCAGCCCAGAGCGGGGTTTAATTGAAGCTTTCTTT,CASSPERGLIEAFF
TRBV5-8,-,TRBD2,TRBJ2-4,TGTGCCAGCAGCCTAAGCGGGGGCAGGGACATTCAGTACTTC,CASSLSGGRDIQYF
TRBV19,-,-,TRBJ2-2,TGTGCCAGTATGAGGCAGGGTGTCGGGGAGCTGTTTTTT,CASMRQGVGELFF
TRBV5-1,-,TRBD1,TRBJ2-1,TGCGCCAGCAGCACAGGGGGCATGGATGAGCAGTTCTTC,CASSTGGMDEQFF
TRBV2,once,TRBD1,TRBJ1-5,TGTGCCAGCAGTAGGGACAGCCTAAATCAGCCCCAGCATTTT,CASSRDSLNQPQHF
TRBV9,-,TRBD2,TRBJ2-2,TGTGCCAGCAGCGTAGATATAGGGACTAGCGGGTCCGGGGAGCTGTTTTTT,CASSVDIGTSGSGELFF
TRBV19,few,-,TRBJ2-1,TGTGCCAGTAGCCCCCCACTGTCAGCGGTAGATTACAATGAGCAGTTCTTC,CASSPPLSAVDYNEQFF
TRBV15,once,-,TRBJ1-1,TGTGCCACCAGCAGAGATCACAGGGCAGACACTGAAGCTTTCTTT,CATSRDHRADTEAFF
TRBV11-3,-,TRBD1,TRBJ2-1,TGTGCCAGCAGCCCCGTCGAGGGGGCGTTCAGGTCTCACAATGAGCAGTTCTTC,CASSPVEGAFRSHNEQFF
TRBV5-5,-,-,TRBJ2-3,TGTGCCAGCATACGACAGGGCACAGATACGCAGTATTTT,CASIRQGTDTQYF
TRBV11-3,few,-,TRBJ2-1,TGTGCCAGCAGCTCATCAGTTTACAATGAGCAGTTCTTC,CASSSSVYNEQFF
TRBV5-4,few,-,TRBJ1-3,TGTGCCAGCAGCTTGGGACAGTCGGTTGAAAACACCATATATTTT,CASSLGQSVENTIYF
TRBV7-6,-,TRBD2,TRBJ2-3,TGTGCCAGCAGCTGGGGACTAGCGACGACAGGGGATACGCAGTATTTT,CASSWGLATTGDTQYF
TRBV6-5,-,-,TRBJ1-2,TGTGCCAGCAGTTACTCGAAATCGGGTCTCGGCTACACCTTC,CASSYSKSGLGYTF
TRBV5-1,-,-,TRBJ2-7,TGCGCCAGCAGCTTGGGGGGGACAAGGGACGAGCAGTACTTC,CASSLGGTRDEQYF
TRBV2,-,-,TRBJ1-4,TGTGCCAGCCGGATAACAGGGTTCGGAGAAAAACTGTTTTTT,CASRITGFGEKLFF
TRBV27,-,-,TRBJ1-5,TGTGCCAGCAGTTTATTATGGGGGGAGCCCCAGCATTTT,CASSLLWGEPQHF
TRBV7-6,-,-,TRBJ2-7,TGTGCCAGCAGGCCTATCGCCCTGACTACCTACGAGCAGTACTTC,CASRPIALTTYEQYF
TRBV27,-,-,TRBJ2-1,TGTGCCAGCAGTTTATACCGAGACAGTGTGTATGAGCAGTTCTTC,CASSLYRDSVYEQFF
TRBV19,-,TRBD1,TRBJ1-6,TGTGCCAGCAGTGGACAGGATAATTCACCCCTCCACTTT,CASSGQDNSPLHF
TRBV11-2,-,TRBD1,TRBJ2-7,TGTGCCAGCAGCATCACCGGGACAGGCCCCTACGAGCAGTACTTC,CASSITGTGPYEQYF
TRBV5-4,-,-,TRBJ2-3,TGTGCCAGCAGCGGCCGGACAGCTAGGACAGATACGCAGTATTTT,CASSGRTARTDTQYF
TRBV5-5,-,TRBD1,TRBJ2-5,TGTGCCAGCAGCTCTGGCATCGGACAGGGGATGGGGGAGACCCAGTACTTC,CASSSGIGQGMGETQYF
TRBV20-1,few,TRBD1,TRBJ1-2,TGCAGTGCAGACGGACAGGATGGCTACACCTTC,CSADGQDGYTF
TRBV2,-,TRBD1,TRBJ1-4,TGTGCCAGCAGTCCTGACAGGGCGGATGAAAAACTGTTTTTT,CASSPDRADEKLFF
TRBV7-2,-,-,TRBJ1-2,TGTGCCAGCAGCTTAGGGGTACAGGGTTGGGGTCATGGCTACACCTTC,CASSLGVQGWGHGYTF
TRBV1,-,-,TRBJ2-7,TGCACCAGCAGCCGACGATTGACATCTCCCGGAAAGCAGTACTTC,CTSSRRLTSPGKQYF
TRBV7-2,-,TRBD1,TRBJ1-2,TGTGCCAGCAGCTCGGACAGGGTGGGATATGGCTACACCTTC,CASSSDRVGYGYTF
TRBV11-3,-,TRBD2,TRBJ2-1,TGTGCCAGCAGCCCCGGACTAGCGGGGGGCTCCTACAATGAGCAGTTCTTC,CASSPGLAGGSYNEQFF
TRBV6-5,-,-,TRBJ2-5,TGTGCCAGCAGCAGAAGCGGTGGGGAGACCCAGTACTTC,CASSRSGGETQYF
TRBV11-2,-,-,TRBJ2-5,TGTGCCAGCAGCTTGACACGACAAGAGACCCAGTACTTC,CASSLTRQETQYF
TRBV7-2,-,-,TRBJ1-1,TGTGCCAGCAGCTTAGCCCCCAGGACACTGAACACTGAAGCTTTCTTT,CASSLAPRTLNTEAFF
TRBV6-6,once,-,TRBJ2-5,TGTGCCAGCAGTTCGTTTGAGACCCAGTACTTC,CASSSFETQYF
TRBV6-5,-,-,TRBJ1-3,TGTGCCAGCACCGAGAACGGGGGAACTGGAAACACCATATATTTT,CASTENGGTGNTIYF
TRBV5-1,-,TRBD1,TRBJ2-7,TGCGCCAGCAGCTTGGCCGGGACAGGGTTCTCCTACGAGCAGTACTTC,CASSLAGTGFSYEQYF
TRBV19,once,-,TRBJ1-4,TGTGCCAGTCAGGGGACTAATGAAAAACTGTTTTTT,CASQGTNEKLFF
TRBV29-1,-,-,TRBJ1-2,TGCAGCGTTGAAGACCGCCAAAACACCAGGGGCTACACCTTC,CSVEDRQNTRGYTF
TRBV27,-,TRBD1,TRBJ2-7,TGTGCCAGCAGTGCACAGGGGGTCTCCTACGAGCAGTACTTC,CASSAQGVSYEQYF